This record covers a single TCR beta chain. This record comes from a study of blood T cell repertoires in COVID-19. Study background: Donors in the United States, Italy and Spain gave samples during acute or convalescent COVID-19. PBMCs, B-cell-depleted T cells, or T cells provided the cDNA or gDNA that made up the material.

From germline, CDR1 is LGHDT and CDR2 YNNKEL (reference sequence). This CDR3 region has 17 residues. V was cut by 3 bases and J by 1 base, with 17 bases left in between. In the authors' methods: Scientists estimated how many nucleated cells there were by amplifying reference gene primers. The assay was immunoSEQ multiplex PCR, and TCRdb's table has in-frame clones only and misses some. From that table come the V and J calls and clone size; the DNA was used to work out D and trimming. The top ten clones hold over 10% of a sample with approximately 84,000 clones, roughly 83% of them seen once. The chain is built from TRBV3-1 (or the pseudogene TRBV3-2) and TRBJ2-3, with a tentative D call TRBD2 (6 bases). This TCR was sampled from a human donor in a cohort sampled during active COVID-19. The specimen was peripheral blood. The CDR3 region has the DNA TGTGCCAGCAGCCACCTCTTGGGGGGTTTCGGCACAGATACGCAGTATTTT. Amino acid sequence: CASSHLLGGFGTDTQYF.